The following is a T cell receptor beta chain sequence with its context. Its target is not known. General observations from the study: Tumor memory CD4+ T cell TCR gene usage clustered with blood and lymph node memory CD4+ cells and lymph node naive CD4+ cells. Tumor-infiltrating Treg TCR alpha and beta sequences overlapped most with tumor naive CD4+ T cells, then blood naive. The larger cohort examined one V-J beta rearrangement, not whole repertoires.

Semi-nested PCR with Nested Universal Primer A followed constant-region reverse priming of full-length variable regions. Each CDR3 protein gets one entry after TCRdb re-called the 5' RACE reads with MiXCR. The sample yields 40,000 to 65,000 distinct CDR3 sequences, around 24% seen once. The germline V gene has CDR1 MNHEY and CDR2 SVGEGT. Trimming took off 6 bases at V and 3 bases at J, with 18 bases between the two ends. The CDR3 is 15 amino acids. V is TRBV6-2 or TRBV6-3 and J is TRBJ2-7, with TRBD1 as a possible D gene (7 bases). The receptor was isolated from a female donor with breast cancer. The source material was tumor-infiltrating naive CD4+ T cells sorted from the breast tumor. As to subset: naive CD4+ T cells, CD4+CD45RA+CD25-. The CDR3 sequence is CASRSSGGMIYEQYF. The CDR3 DNA reads as TGTGCCAGCAGATCCTCAGGGGGGATGATCTACGAGCAGTACTTC.